A selection of T cell receptor beta chains follows, all from one sample in a study of CD8 T cells in ankylosing spondylitis. TCRdb reanalysed the 5' RACE reads using MiXCR and keeps one entry per CDR3 protein. The repertoire holds around 890,000 distinct CDR3 sequences, with approximately 10% as singletons. Sequenced sample: blood, either unsorted or a sorted T cell fraction (not recorded which). The receptors stem from a male donor with ankylosing spondylitis. Both conserved end residues are part of each CDR3. A D gene is named only where the DNA matches it firmly. Clone size is given for some rows only: seen once, a few or many times, or a class if the clone is expanded.

v_call	j_call	clone_size	d_call	cdr3_nt	cdr3_aa
TRBV4-3	TRBJ2-2	few	TRBD2	TGCGCCAGCAGCCAAGCTGCCCCGGGGGGGCAAGTCACCGGGGAGCTGTTTTTT	CASSQAAPGGQVTGELFF
TRBV10-3	TRBJ1-2	many	.	TGTGCCATCAGTCAAGCCAGCTTTCGAGATGGCTACACCTTC	CAISQASFRDGYTF
TRBV6-5	TRBJ2-2	.	.	TGTGCCAGCAGTTCCCCGGGACGGAGAACCGGGGAGCTGTTTTTT	CASSSPGRRTGELFF
TRBV20-1	TRBJ1-1	many	.	TGCAGTGCTAGTGGCGGGGAATCGTACACTGAAGCTTTCTTT	CSASGGESYTEAFF
TRBV6-5	TRBJ2-6	few	.	TGTGCCAGCAGTTCGGGGCAATGGTCTGGGGCCAACGTCCTGACTTTC	CASSSGQWSGANVLTF
TRBV20-1	TRBJ2-5	.	TRBD2	TGCAGTGCTAGACTGCAGGGAGGGAGGGAGACCCAGTACTTC	CSARLQGGRETQYF
TRBV27	TRBJ1-5	.	.	TGTGCCAGCAGTTTCGCGGGTAAGGATCAGCCCCAGCATTTT	CASSFAGKDQPQHF
TRBV20-1	TRBJ2-2	.	.	TGCAGTGCCCACGACAGGAACACCGGGGAGCTGTTTTTT	CSAHDRNTGELFF
TRBV6-4	TRBJ2-7	few	.	TGTGCCAGCAGTCAATGGGGTATAGGCCCTTACGAGCAGTACTTC	CASSQWGIGPYEQYF
TRBV11-2	TRBJ2-7	.	.	TGTGCCAGCAGCGGGCGGGCGGGGACACCAACCTACGAGCAGTACTTC	CASSGRAGTPTYEQYF
TRBV20-1	TRBJ2-5	few	TRBD2	TGCAGTGCAACCTCGGGGGGGCAAGAGACCCAGTACTTC	CSATSGGQETQYF
TRBV7-9	TRBJ2-7	.	TRBD1	TGTGCCAGCAGCTTAGGCCCGGGACAGGGCATTGGGTCCTACGAGCAGTACTTC	CASSLGPGQGIGSYEQYF
TRBV20-1	TRBJ2-5	many	TRBD1	TGCAGTGCTCCGGGACAGGGCCAAGAGACCCAGTACTTC	CSAPGQGQETQYF
TRBV2	TRBJ2-7	.	.	TGTGCCAGCAGAAGGGAATGGACAGTAAACTACGAGCAGTACTTC	CASRREWTVNYEQYF
TRBV20-1	TRBJ2-2	.	TRBD2	TGCAGTGCTAGAGTGGAGACTAGCGGGGGGGCCGCCACCGGGGAGCTGTTTTTT	CSARVETSGGAATGELFF